These T cell receptor beta chains were read from a single sample in a study of OX40 agonist ivuxolimab in advanced cancers. Generated by immunoSEQ multiplex PCR, the TCRdb table keeps only in-frame clones and is missing some. The data show 20,000 to 25,000 clones, approximately 70% seen once. Source: CD4+ or CD8+ T cells sorted from blood, taken in a trial of the OX40 agonist ivuxolimab. Receptor source: an adult with an advanced solid tumor such as melanoma, head and neck, liver or kidney cancer. Each CDR3 is given with its conserved first and last residue. D genes are given only for firm matches. Clone size, where shown, is once, few, many, or a class for clones that have expanded.

>TRBJ1-5|-|TRBV7-2|-
TGTGCCAGCAGCTTAAAGGGTCAGCCCCAGCATTTT
CASSLKGQPQHF
>TRBJ2-7|TRBD1|TRBV4-3|-
TGCGCCAGCAGCCAAGATCGACAGGGATTAAGGTACGAGCAGTACTTC
CASSQDRQGLRYEQYF
>TRBJ1-5|-|TRBV7-8|few
TGTGCCAGCAGCCCCTTCGGTGGGCAGGGTCAGCCCCAGCATTTT
CASSPFGGQGQPQHF
>TRBJ1-1|-|TRBV11-2|-
TGTGCCAGCAGCTTAGTAGGCGATCAGGCTTTCTTT
CASSLVGDQAFF
>TRBJ1-1|-|TRBV7-9|-
TGTGCCAGCAGCTTAGTACAGTCGAACACTGAAGCTTTCTTT
CASSLVQSNTEAFF
>TRBJ1-2|TRBD1|TRBV5-6|-
TGTGCCAGCAGCTTCGGTACAGGGGATGGCTACACCTTC
CASSFGTGDGYTF
>TRBJ2-5|TRBD1|TRBV7-6|-
TGTGCCAGCAGCCGAATTGACAGGGTGGTGGGAGAGACCCAGTACTTC
CASSRIDRVVGETQYF
>TRBJ1-1|-|TRBV7-9|-
TGTGCCAGCAGCTTACCGGCAGGGTGGGTGGACACTGAAGCTTTCTTT
CASSLPAGWVDTEAFF
>TRBJ2-7|-|TRBV27|-
TGTGCCAGCAGTCCACCTAGACCCGTCCCCTACCACCTCTCCTACGAGCAGTACTTC
CASSPPRPVPYHLSYEQYF
>TRBJ2-2|TRBD1|TRBV29-1|-
TGCAGCGTTCTCAGGGACAGACTCACCGGGGAGCTGTTTTTT
CSVLRDRLTGELFF